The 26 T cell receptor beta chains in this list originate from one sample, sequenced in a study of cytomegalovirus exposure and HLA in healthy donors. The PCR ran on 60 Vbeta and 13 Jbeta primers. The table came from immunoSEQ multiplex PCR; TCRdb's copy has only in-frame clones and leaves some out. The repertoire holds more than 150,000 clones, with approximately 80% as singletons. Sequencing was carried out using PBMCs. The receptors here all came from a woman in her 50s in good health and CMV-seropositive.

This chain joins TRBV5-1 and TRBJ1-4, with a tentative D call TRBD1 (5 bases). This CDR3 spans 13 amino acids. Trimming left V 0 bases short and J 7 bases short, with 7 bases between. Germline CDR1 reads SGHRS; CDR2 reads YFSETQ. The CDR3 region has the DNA TGCGCCAGCAGCTTGGGGGGCAGTGAAAAACTGTTTTTT. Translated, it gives CASSLGGSEKLFF.

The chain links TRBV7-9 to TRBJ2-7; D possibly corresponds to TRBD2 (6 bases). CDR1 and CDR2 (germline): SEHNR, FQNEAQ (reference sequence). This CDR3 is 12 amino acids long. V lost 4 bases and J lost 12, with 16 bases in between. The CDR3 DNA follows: TGTGCCAGCAGCTCGGGACTCCAATCCCCGTACTTC. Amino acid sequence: CASSSGLQSPYF.

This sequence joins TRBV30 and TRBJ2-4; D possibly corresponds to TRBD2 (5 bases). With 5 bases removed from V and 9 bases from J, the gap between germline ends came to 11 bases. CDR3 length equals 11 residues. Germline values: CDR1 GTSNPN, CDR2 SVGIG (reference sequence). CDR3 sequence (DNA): TGTGCCTGGGGGAGTGAGTCCATTCAGTACTTC. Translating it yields CAWGSESIQYF.

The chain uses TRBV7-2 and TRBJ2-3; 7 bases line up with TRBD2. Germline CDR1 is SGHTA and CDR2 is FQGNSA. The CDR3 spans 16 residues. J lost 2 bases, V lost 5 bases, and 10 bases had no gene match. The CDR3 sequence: CASSPQGSGLTDTQYF. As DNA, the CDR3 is TGTGCCAGCAGCCCCCAAGGTAGCGGGCTCACAGATACGCAGTATTTT.

CDR3 region: CASSLDGLAEETQYF. The CDR3 region has the DNA TGTGCCAGCAGCTTAGATGGACTAGCGGAAGAGACCCAGTACTTC. This chain connects TRBV7-8 to TRBJ2-5, with 10 bases lining up with TRBD2. The CDR3 covers 15 residues. The trim removed 1 base at V and 3 bases at J, leaving 2 bases unmatched. Germline CDR1 is SGHVS and CDR2 is FQNEAQ.

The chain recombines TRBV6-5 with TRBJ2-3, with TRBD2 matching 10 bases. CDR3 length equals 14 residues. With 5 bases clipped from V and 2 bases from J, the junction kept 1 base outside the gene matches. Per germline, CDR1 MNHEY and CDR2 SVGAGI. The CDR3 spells CASSSGGATDTQYF. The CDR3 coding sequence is TGTGCCAGCAGTAGCGGGGGGGCCACAGATACGCAGTATTTT.

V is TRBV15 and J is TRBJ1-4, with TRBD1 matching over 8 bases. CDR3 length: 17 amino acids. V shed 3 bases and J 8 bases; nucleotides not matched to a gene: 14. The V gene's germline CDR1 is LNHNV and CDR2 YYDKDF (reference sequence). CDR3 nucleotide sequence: TGTGCCACCAGCAGCCATCTCCTACAGGGGGTTGGCGAAAAACTGTTTTTT. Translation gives CATSSHLLQGVGEKLFF.

CDR3 nucleotides: TGCGCCAGCAGCCTATTAGCGGGGGTCGGGACAGATACGCAGTATTTT. This gives the protein CASSLLAGVGTDTQYF. This chain joins TRBV5-1 and TRBJ2-3, with 9 bases fitting TRBD2. This CDR3 has 16 amino acids. V shed 4 bases and J 3 bases; nucleotides not matched to a gene: 9. CDR1 and CDR2 from the germline V gene are SGHRS and YFSETQ.

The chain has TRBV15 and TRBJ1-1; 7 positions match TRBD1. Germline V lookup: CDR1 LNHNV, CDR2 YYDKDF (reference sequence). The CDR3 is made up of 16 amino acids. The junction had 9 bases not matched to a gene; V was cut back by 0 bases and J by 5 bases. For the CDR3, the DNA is TGTGCCACCAGCAGAGACGCTACAGGGGCAAGGACTGAAGCTTTCTTT. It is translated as CATSRDATGARTEAFF.

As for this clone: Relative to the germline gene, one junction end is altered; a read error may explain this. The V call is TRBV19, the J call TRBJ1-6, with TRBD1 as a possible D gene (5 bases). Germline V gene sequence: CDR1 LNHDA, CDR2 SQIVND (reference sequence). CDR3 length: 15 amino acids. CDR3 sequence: CASTPGGSFNSPLHF. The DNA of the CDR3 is TGTGCCAGTACCCCCGGGGGATCCTTTAATTCACCCCTCCACTTT.

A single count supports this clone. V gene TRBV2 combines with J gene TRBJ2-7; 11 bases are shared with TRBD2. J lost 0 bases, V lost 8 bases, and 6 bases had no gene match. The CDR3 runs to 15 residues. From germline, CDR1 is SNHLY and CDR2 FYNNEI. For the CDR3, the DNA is TGTGCCAGCCAGGCCGGGACTAGCGGCTCCTACGAGCAGTACTTC. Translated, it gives CASQAGTSGSYEQYF.

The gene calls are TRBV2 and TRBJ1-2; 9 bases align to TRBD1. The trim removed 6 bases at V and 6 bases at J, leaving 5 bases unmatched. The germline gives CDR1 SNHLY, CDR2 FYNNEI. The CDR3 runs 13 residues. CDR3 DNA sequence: TGTGCCAGCAGGTATACAGGGGGCGATGGCTACACCTTC. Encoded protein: CASRYTGGDGYTF.

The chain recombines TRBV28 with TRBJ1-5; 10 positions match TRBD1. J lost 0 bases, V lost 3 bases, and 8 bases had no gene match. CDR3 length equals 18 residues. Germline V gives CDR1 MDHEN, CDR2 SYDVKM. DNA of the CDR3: TGTGCCAGCAGTTTGACCGGGACAGGGGTCATTAGCAATCAGCCCCAGCATTTT. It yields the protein CASSLTGTGVISNQPQHF.

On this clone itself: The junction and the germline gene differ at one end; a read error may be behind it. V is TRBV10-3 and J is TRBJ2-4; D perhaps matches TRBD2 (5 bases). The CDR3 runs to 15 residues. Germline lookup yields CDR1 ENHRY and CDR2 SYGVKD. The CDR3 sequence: CASSYGSGTKNIQYF. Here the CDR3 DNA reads TGTGCCAGCAGTTACGGCAGCGGCACCAAAAACATTCAGTACTTC.

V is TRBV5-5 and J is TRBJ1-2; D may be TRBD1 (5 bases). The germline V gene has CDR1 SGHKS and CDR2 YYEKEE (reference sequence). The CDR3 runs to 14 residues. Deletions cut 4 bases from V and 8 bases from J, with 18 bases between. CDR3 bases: TGTGCCAGCAGCCTCGAGGATCCAGGGCGCGGCTACACCTTC. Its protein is CASSLEDPGRGYTF.

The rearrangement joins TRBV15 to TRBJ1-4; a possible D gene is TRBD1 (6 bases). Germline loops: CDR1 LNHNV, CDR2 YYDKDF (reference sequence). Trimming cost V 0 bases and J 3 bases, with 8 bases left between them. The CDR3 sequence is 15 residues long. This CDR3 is CATSRETGPNEKLFF. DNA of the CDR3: TGTGCCACCAGCAGAGAGACAGGACCTAATGAAAAACTGTTTTTT.

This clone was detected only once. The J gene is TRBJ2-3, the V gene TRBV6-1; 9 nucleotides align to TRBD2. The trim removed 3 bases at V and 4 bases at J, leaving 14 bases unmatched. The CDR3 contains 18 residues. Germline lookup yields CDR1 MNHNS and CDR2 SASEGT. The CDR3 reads CASSDPLEAGGYSDTQYF. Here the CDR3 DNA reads TGTGCCAGCAGTGATCCCCTTGAAGCGGGGGGCTATTCAGATACGCAGTATTTT.

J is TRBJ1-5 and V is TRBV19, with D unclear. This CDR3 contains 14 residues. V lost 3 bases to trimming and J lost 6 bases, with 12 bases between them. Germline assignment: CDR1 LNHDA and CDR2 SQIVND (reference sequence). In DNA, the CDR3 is TGTGCCAGTAGTATCTTGCCGGCGGGTCAGCCCCAGCATTTT. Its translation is CASSILPAGQPQHF.

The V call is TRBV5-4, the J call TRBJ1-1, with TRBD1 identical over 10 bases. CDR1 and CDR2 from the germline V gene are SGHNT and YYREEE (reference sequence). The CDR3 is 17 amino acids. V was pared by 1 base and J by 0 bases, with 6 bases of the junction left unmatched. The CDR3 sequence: CASSLLGTGAMNTEAFF. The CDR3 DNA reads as TGTGCCAGCAGCTTGTTGGGGACAGGGGCCATGAACACTGAAGCTTTCTTT.

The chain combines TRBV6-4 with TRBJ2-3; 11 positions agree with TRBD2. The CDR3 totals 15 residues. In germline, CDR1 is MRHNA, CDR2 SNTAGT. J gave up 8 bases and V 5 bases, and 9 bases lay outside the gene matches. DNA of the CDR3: TGTGCCAGCAGTACGACTAGCGGGGTCCAGGGTACGCAGTATTTT. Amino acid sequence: CASSTTSGVQGTQYF.

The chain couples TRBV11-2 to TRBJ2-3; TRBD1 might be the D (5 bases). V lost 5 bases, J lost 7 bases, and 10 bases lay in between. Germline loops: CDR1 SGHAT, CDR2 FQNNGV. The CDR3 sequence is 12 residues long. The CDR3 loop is CASSPGSNTQYF. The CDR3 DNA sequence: TGTGCCAGCAGCCCAGGGTCGAATACGCAGTATTTT.

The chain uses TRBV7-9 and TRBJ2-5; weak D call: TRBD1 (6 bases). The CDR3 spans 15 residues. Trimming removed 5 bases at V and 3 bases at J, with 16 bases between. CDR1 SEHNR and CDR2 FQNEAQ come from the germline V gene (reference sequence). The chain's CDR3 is CASSRPGTLKETQYF. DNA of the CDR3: TGTGCCAGCAGCCGCCCCGGGACACTCAAAGAGACCCAGTACTTC.

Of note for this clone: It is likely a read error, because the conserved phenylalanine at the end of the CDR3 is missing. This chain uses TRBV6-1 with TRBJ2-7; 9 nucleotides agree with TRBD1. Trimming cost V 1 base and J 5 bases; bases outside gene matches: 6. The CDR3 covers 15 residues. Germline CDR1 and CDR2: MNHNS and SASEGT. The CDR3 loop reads CASSEVTGQGDEQYL. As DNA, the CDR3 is TGTGCCAGCAGTGAAGTTACGGGACAGGGAGACGAGCAGTACCTC.

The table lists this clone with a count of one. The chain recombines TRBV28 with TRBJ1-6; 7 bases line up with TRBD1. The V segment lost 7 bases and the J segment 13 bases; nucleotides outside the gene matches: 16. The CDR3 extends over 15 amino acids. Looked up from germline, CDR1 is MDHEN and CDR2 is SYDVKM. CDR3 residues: CASIPKGAGAPPLHF. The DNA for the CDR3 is TGTGCCAGCATTCCTAAGGGGGCCGGGGCCCCCCCCCTCCACTTT.

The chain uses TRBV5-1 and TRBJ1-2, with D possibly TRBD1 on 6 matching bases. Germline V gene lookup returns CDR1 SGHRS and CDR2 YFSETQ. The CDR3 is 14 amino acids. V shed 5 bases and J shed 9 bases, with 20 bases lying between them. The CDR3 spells CASRPSGTRLRYTF. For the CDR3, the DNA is TGCGCCAGCAGACCTTCCGGGACACGCCTTCGCTACACCTTC. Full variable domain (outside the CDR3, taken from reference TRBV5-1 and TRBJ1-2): KAGVTQTPRYLIKTRGQQVTLSCSPISGHRSVSWYQQTPGQGLQFLFEYFSETQRNKGNFPGRFSGRQFSNSRSEMNVSTLELGDSALYLCASRPSGTRLRYTFGSGTRLTVV.

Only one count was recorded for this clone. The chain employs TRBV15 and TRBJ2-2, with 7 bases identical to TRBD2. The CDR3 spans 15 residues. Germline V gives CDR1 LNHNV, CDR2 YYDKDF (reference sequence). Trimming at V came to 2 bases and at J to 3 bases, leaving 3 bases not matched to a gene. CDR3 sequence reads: CATSRREGYTGELFF. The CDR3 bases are TGTGCCACCAGCAGAAGGGAGGGATACACCGGGGAGCTGTTTTTT.